This T cell receptor (beta chain) was sequenced during a study of technical replicates of blood from a few donors. V dropped 8 bases and J dropped 0; count of bases not matched to a gene: 1. Germline V lookup: CDR1 WNHNN, CDR2 SYGVQD (reference sequence). The CDR3 covers 13 residues. The repertoire was sequenced with immunoSEQ multiplex PCR; TCRdb's copy has only in-frame clones and lacks some. The top ten clones hold approximately 0.2% of a sample with 95,000 to 100,000 clones, approximately 96% of them seen once. This chain uses TRBV10-1 with TRBJ2-1, with 7 bases aligning to TRBD1. This TCR was recovered from a human donor in good health. The sequenced material came from T cells isolated from PBMCs. The CDR3 is CASGTDSYNEQFF. The CDR3 DNA reads TGCGCCAGCGGGACAGACTCCTACAATGAGCAGTTCTTC.